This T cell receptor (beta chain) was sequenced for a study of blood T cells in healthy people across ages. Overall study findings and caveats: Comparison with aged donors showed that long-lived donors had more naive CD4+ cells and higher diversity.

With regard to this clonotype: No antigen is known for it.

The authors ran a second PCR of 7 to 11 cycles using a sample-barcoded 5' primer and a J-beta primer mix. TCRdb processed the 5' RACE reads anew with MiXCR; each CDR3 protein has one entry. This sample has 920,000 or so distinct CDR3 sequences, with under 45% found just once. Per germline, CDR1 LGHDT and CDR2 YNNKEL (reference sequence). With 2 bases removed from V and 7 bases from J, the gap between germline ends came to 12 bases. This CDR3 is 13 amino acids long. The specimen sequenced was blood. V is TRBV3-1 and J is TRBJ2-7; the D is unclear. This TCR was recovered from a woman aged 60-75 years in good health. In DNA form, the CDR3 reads TGTGCCAGCAGCCAATTTCGGGTCGGGGAGCAGTACTTC. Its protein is CASSQFRVGEQYF.